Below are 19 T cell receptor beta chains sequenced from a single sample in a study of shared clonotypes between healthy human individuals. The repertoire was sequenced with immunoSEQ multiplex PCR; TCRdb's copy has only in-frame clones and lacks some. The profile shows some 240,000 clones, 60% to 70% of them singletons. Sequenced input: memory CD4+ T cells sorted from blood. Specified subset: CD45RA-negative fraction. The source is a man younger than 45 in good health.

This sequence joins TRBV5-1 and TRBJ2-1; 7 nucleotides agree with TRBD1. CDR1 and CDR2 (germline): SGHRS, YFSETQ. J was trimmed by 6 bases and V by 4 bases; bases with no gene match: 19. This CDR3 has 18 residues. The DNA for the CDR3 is TGCGCCAGCAGCCCCGACTGGACAGGCTTCACTAGTCGCAATGAGCAGTTCTTC. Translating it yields CASSPDWTGFTSRNEQFF.

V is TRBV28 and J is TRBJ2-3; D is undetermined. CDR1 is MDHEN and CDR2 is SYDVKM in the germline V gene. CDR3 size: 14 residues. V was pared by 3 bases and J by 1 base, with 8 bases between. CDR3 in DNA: TGTGCCAGCAGTTTTAATGTTGGCACAGATACGCAGTATTTT. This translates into CASSFNVGTDTQYF. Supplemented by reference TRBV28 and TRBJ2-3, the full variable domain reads DVKVTQSSRYLVKRTGEKVFLECVQDMDHENMFWYRQDPGLGLRLIYFSYDVKMKEKGDIPEGYSVSREKKERFSLILESASTNQTSMYLCASSFNVGTDTQYFGPGTRLTVL.

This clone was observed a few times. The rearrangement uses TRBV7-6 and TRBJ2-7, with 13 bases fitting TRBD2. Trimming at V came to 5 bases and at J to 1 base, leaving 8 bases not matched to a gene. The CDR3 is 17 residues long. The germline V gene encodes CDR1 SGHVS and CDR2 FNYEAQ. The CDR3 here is CASSPGLAGVGSYEQYF. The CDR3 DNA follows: TGTGCCAGCAGCCCCGGACTAGCGGGAGTGGGGTCCTACGAGCAGTACTTC.

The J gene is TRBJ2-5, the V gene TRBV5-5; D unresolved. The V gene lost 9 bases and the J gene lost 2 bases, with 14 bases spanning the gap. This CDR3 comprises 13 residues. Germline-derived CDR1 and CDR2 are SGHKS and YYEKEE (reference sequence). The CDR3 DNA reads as TGTGCCACATCATCGACGTATCAAGAGACCCAGTACTTC. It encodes CATSSTYQETQYF.

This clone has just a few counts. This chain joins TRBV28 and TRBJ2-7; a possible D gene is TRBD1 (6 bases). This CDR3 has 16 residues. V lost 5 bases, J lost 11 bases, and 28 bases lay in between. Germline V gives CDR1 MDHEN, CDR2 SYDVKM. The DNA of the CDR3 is TGTGCCAGCAGTCCTTTCCGCGGCGGAAGGACAGCCCCCGAGTACTTC. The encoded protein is CASSPFRGGRTAPEYF.

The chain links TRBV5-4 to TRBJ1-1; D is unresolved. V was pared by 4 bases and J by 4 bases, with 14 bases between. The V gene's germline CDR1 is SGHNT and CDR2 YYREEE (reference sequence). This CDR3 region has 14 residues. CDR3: CASSVSSIGTEAFF. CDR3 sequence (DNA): TGTGCCAGCAGCGTAAGTAGTATTGGCACTGAAGCTTTCTTT.

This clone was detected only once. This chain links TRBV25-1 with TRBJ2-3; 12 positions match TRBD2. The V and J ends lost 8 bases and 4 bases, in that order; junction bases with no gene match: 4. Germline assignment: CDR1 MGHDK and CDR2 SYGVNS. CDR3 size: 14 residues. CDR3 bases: TGTGCCAGCGAGACTAGCGGGAGCCCAGATACGCAGTATTTT. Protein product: CASETSGSPDTQYF.

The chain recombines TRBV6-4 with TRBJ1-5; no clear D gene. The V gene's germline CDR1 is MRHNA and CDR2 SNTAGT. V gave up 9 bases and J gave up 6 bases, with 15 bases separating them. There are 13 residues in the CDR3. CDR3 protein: CASSLHPRQPQHF. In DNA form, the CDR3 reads TGTGCCAGTTCACTACATCCCCGTCAGCCCCAGCATTTT.

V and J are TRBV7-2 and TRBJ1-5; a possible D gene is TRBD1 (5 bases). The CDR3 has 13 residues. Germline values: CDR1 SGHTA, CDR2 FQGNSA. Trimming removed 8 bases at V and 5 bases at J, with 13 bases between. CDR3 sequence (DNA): TGTGCCAGCGGACCGGGGCCCGATCAGCCCCAGCATTTT. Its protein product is CASGPGPDQPQHF.

The chain's CDR3 is CASSLRPPPTDTQYF. Written as DNA, the CDR3 is TGTGCCAGCAGCCTGAGGCCCCCTCCCACAGATACGCAGTATTTT. V and J are TRBV27 and TRBJ2-3; D gene unclear. The CDR3 has 15 residues. In germline, CDR1 is MNHEY, CDR2 SMNVEV (reference sequence). With 6 bases removed from V and 2 bases from J, the gap between germline ends came to 15 bases.

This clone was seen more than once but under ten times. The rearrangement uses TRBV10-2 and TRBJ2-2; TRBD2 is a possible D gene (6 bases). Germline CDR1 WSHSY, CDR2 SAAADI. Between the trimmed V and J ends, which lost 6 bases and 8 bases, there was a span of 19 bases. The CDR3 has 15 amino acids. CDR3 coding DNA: TGCGCCAGCAGAGAGAGGGGACTTTTCGCGGGGGAGCTGTTTTTT. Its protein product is CASRERGLFAGELFF.

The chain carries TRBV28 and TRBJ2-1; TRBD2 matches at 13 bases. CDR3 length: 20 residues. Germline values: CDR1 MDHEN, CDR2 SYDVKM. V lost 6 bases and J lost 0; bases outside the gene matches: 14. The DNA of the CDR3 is TGTGCCAGCAGAGCATCCCGACTAGCGGGAGGTGGTGGCTCCTACAATGAGCAGTTCTTC. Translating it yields CASRASRLAGGGGSYNEQFF. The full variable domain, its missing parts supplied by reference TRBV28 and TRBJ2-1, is DVKVTQSSRYLVKRTGEKVFLECVQDMDHENMFWYRQDPGLGLRLIYFSYDVKMKEKGDIPEGYSVSREKKERFSLILESASTNQTSMYLCASRASRLAGGGGSYNEQFFGPGTRLTVL.

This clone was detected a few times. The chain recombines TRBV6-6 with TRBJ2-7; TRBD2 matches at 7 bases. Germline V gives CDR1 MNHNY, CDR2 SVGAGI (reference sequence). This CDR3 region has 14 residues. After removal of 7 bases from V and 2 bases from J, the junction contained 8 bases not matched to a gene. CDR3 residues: CASTQKGRAYEQYF. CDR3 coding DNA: TGTGCCAGCACCCAGAAGGGGAGGGCCTACGAGCAGTACTTC.

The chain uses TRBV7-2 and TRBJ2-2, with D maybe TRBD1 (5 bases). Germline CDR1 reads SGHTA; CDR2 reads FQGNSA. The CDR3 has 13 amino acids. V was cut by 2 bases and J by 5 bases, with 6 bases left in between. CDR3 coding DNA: TGTGCCAGCAGCTTACGACAGACCGGGGAGCTGTTTTTT. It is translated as CASSLRQTGELFF.

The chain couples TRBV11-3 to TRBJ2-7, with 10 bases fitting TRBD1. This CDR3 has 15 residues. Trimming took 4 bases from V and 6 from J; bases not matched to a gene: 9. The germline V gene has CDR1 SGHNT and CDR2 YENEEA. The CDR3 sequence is CASSSRQGALGEQYF. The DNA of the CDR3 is TGTGCCAGCAGCTCACGACAGGGGGCACTAGGCGAGCAGTACTTC. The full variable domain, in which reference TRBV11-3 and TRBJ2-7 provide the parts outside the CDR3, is EAGVVQSPRYKIIEKKQPVAFWCNPISGHNTLYWYLQNLGQGPELLIRYENEEAVDDSQLPKDRFSAERLKGVDSTLKIQPAELGDSAVYLCASSSRQGALGEQYFGPGTRLTVT.

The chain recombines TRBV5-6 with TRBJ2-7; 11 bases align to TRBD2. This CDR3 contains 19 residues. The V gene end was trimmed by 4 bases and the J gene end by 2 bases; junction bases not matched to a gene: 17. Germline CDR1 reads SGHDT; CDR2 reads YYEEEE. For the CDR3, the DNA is TGTGCCAGCAGCAGCACAGGGCGGCGGCTAGCGGGAGGAACCTACGAGCAGTACTTC. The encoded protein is CASSSTGRRLAGGTYEQYF. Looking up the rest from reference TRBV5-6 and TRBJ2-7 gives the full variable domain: DAGVTQSPTHLIKTRGQQVTLRCSPKSGHDTVSWYQQALGQGPQFIFQYYEEEERQRGNFPDRFSGHQFPNYSSELNVNALLLGDSALYLCASSSTGRRLAGGTYEQYFGPGTRLTVT.

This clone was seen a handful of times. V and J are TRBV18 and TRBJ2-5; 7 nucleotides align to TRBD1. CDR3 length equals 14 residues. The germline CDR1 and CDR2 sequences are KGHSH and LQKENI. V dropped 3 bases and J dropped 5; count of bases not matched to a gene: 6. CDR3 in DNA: TGTGCCAGCTCACCGGACAGGCTTATCGAGACCCAGTACTTC. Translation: CASSPDRLIETQYF.

The CDR3 DNA reads as TGTGCCAGCAGTTACCCGAAGGAGGGACAGGGGGTTCACGAGCAGTACTTC. It is translated as CASSYPKEGQGVHEQYF. The J gene is TRBJ2-7, the V gene TRBV6-8, with 11 bases identical to TRBD1. This CDR3 spans 17 amino acids. The germline CDR1 and CDR2 sequences are MNHGY and SAAAGT. The V segment lost 2 bases and the J segment 5 bases; nucleotides outside the gene matches: 11.

CDR3 in amino acids: CASSLAGTGGLYGYTF. In nucleotides, the CDR3 is TGTGCCAGCAGCTTAGCCGGGACAGGGGGACTCTATGGCTACACCTTC. The gene calls are TRBV7-2 and TRBJ1-2; the match to TRBD1 covers 11 bases. The CDR3 is 16 amino acids. After removal of 0 bases from V and 4 bases from J, the junction contained 4 bases not matched to a gene. CDR1 is SGHTA and CDR2 is FQGNSA in the germline V gene.